Listed here are 7 T cell receptor beta chains from one sample, sequenced in a study of cytomegalovirus exposure and HLA in healthy donors. Researchers ran the PCR with 60 Vbeta and 13 Jbeta primers. Sequencing was performed with immunoSEQ multiplex PCR; in TCRdb, only in-frame clones are kept and a portion is missing. The repertoire holds approximately 220,000 clones, with over 80% as singletons. The sample consisted of PBMCs. These receptors were obtained from a boy aged 2-9 years in good health and CMV-seronegative.

A word on this clone: Other DNA sequences in the same sample also yield this CDR3. The rearrangement joins TRBV7-9 to TRBJ2-7; a possible D gene is TRBD1 (5 bases). The CDR3 loop spans 16 amino acids. Deletions cut 3 bases from V and 2 bases from J, with 17 bases between. CDR1 and CDR2 (germline): SEHNR, FQNEAQ (reference sequence). The CDR3 coding sequence is TGTGCCAGCAGCTTCCGTAAGGGTGCAGGGACCTACGAGCAGTACTTC. It codes for CASSFRKGAGTYEQYF.

In regard to this clone: This specimen includes other DNA sequences encoding the same CDR3. The chain employs TRBV19 and TRBJ1-1; D gene ambiguous. The CDR3 consists of 11 residues. Trimming took 6 bases from V and 5 from J, leaving 7 bases between them. The germline V gene has CDR1 LNHDA and CDR2 SQIVND (reference sequence). The CDR3 protein is CASSSSTEAFF. CDR3 DNA sequence: TGTGCCAGTAGCTCCTCGACTGAAGCTTTCTTT.

The chain combines TRBV27 with TRBJ2-1; TRBD2 might be the D (7 bases). CDR3 length: 15 amino acids. Germline V gives CDR1 MNHEY, CDR2 SMNVEV (reference sequence). V lost 4 bases, J lost 6 bases, and 16 bases lay in between. The CDR3 DNA reads TGTGCCAGCAGTTCGGGGGGCGGTATAAGCAATGAGCAGTTCTTC. This codes for CASSSGGGISNEQFF.

This sequence joins TRBV5-1 and TRBJ2-5; D is possibly TRBD1 (5 bases). The CDR3 contains 14 residues. Germline V gene data show CDR1 as SGHRS and CDR2 as YFSETQ. Trimming removed 4 bases from V and 2 bases from J, with 12 bases in between. The CDR3 sequence: CASSDRGRQETQYF. Written as DNA, the CDR3 is TGCGCCAGCAGCGATAGGGGTAGACAAGAGACCCAGTACTTC.

The rearrangement uses TRBV19 and TRBJ2-3, with TRBD2 matching over 14 bases. The CDR3 has 15 amino acids. V shed 5 bases and J 6 bases; nucleotides not matched to a gene: 4. CDR1 is LNHDA and CDR2 is SQIVND in the germline V gene (reference sequence). The CDR3 bases are TGTGCCAGTAGTGGGACTAGCGGGGGAACGGATACGCAGTATTTT. Encoded protein: CASSGTSGGTDTQYF.

The chain uses TRBV19 and TRBJ1-4; 8 bases fit TRBD1. Trimming removed 3 bases from V and 5 bases from J; junction bases left unmatched: 5. This CDR3 contains 15 residues. Germline CDR1 reads LNHDA; CDR2 reads SQIVND (reference sequence). CDR3 in amino acids: CASSIPGQGNEKLFF. The CDR3 DNA is TGTGCCAGTAGTATTCCAGGACAGGGAAATGAAAAACTGTTTTTT.

V is TRBV27 and J is TRBJ1-6; no reliable D call. CDR1 MNHEY and CDR2 SMNVEV come from the germline V gene (reference sequence). V dropped 6 bases and J dropped 0 bases, with 15 bases sitting between them. This CDR3 has 17 residues. CDR3 in amino acids: CASSRESWSSYNSPLHF. The CDR3 DNA reads as TGTGCCAGCAGCCGGGAATCTTGGAGCTCCTATAATTCACCCCTCCACTTT.